This T cell receptor (beta chain) was retrieved from a study of T cell responses to AZD1222 COVID-19 vaccine. On this clone itself: The antigen is not known.

General study results and limits: Donors, mostly white British, included more females; clonal diversity was possibly underestimated. An increase in Spike-specific TCR breadth and depth was observed after two AZD1222 doses. Repertoires were collected only later (after the peak T cell response had occurred). The reported proportion of spike-specific TCRs targeting unmutated variant regions was nearly half.

TCRdb keeps only in-frame clones here, not all; method: immunoSEQ multiplex PCR. The data contain over 95,000 clones, about nine tenths of them seen just once; the ten biggest clones take up under 6.5%. This clonotype was sampled from an adult who received the AZD1222 COVID-19 vaccine. Sample: peripheral blood, taken 28 days after the second AZD1222 dose.

The CDR3 sequence is CASSYGGRGSATYEQYF. In DNA, the CDR3 is TGTGCCAGCAGCTACGGGGGTCGGGGCTCCGCGACCTACGAGCAGTACTTC. The rearrangement links TRBV5-4 to TRBJ2-7, with D possibly TRBD2 on 6 matching bases. The V gene's germline CDR1 is SGHNT and CDR2 YYREEE (reference sequence). Between the trimmed V and J ends, which lost 3 bases and 2 bases, there was a span of 21 bases. The CDR3 covers 17 residues.